This TCR beta chain was sequenced for a study of OX40 agonist ivuxolimab in advanced cancers. The assay was immunoSEQ multiplex PCR, and TCRdb's table has in-frame clones only and misses some. The sample lists some 100,000 clones; around 84% were seen once. On this clone itself: Its antigen is not known.

There are 15 residues in the CDR3. The germline V and J ends were trimmed by 4 bases and 7 bases, with 16 bases remaining between them. Looked up from germline, CDR1 is LGHNA and CDR2 is YSLEER. The study's findings and limits: Expanded clones tended on average to be more numerous among CD8+ T cells than CD4+. The study observed clonal expansion of CD4+ and CD8+ blood T cells by week 6 at 0.1 to 3.0 mg/kg.

The source is an adult with an advanced solid tumor such as melanoma, head and neck, liver or kidney cancer. The chain is built from TRBV4-3 and TRBJ1-4; no definite D call. The sample was CD4+ or CD8+ T cells sorted from blood, taken in a trial of the OX40 agonist ivuxolimab. This chain's CDR3 is CASSPGSGKGEKLFF. DNA of the CDR3: TGCGCCAGCAGCCCGGGTTCCGGAAAAGGTGAAAAACTGTTTTTT.